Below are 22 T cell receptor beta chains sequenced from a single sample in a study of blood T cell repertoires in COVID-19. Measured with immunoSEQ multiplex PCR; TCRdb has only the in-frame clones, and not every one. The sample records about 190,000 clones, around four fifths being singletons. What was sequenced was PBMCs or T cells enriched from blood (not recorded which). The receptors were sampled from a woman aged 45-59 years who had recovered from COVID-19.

CDR3 sequence reads: CASSYRQDQEKLFF. The DNA for the CDR3 is TGTGCCAGCAGCTACCGACAGGATCAAGAAAAACTGTTTTTT. The chain recombines TRBV3-1 (or the pseudogene TRBV3-2) with TRBJ1-4; possibly TRBD1 for D (6 bases). The CDR3 contains 14 residues. CDR1 LGHDT and CDR2 YNNKEL come from the germline V gene (reference sequence). With 5 bases removed from V and 8 bases from J, the gap between germline ends came to 15 bases.

CDR3 amino acids: CASSQTAFGRQYF. CDR3 nucleotides: TGTGCCAGCAGCCAAACCGCGTTTGGGCGGCAGTACTTC. The chain combines TRBV14 with TRBJ2-7, with D hard to call. CDR1 and CDR2 (germline): SGHDN, FVKESK. Trimming took 2 bases from V and 9 from J, leaving 14 bases between them. The CDR3 has 13 residues.

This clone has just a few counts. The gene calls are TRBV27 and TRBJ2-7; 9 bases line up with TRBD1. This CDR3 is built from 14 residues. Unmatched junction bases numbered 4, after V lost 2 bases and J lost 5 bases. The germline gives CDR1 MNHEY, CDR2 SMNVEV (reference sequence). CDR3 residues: CASSLGTGSHEQYF. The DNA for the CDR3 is TGTGCCAGCAGTTTAGGGACAGGGAGTCACGAGCAGTACTTC.

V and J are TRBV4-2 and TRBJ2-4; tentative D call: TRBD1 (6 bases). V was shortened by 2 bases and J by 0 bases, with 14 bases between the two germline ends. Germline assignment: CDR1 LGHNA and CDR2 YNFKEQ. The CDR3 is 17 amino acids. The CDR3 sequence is CASSQPQGRIAKNIQYF. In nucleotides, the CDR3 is TGTGCCAGCAGCCAACCCCAGGGGAGAATAGCCAAAAACATTCAGTACTTC.

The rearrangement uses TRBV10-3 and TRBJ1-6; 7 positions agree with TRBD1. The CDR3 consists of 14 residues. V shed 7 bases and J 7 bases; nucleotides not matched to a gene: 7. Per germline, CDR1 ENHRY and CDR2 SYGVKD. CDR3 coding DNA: TGTGCCATCACCCGAGACAGGGAGAATTCACCCCTCCACTTT. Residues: CAITRDRENSPLHF.

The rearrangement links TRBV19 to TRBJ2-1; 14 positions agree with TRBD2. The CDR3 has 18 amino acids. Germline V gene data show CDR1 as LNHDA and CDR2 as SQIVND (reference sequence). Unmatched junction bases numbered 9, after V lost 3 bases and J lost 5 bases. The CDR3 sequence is CASSMRGLAGDRNNEQFF. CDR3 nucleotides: TGTGCCAGTAGTATGCGGGGACTAGCGGGAGATCGGAACAATGAGCAGTTCTTC.

This chain's CDR3 is CASSSQTGYNEQFF. DNA of the CDR3: TGTGCCAGCAGCTCACAGACAGGTTACAATGAGCAGTTCTTC. The V gene is TRBV7-6, the J gene TRBJ2-1; TRBD1 might be the D (6 bases). The ends were cut back, 4 bases at V and 4 bases at J, with 11 bases in the middle. Germline assignment: CDR1 SGHVS and CDR2 FNYEAQ. This CDR3 comprises 14 residues.

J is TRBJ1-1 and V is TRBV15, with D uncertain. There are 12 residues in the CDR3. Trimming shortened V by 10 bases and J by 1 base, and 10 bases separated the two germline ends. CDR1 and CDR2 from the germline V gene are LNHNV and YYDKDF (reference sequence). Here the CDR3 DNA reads TGTGCCATCGGTCGGGGGAACACTGAAGCTTTCTTT. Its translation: CAIGRGNTEAFF.

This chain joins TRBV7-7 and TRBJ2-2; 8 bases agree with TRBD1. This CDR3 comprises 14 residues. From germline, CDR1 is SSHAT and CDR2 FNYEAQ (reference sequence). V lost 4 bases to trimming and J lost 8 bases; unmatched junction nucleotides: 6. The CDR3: CASSSGQGMGELFF. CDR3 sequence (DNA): TGTGCCAGCAGCTCTGGACAGGGAATGGGGGAGCTGTTTTTT.

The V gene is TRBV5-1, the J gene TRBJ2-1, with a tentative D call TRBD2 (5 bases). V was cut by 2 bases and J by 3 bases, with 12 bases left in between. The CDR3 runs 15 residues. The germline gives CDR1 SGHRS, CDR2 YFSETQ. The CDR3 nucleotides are TGCGCCAGCAGCTTAGCGGCATCAGACTACAATGAGCAGTTCTTC. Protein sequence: CASSLAASDYNEQFF.

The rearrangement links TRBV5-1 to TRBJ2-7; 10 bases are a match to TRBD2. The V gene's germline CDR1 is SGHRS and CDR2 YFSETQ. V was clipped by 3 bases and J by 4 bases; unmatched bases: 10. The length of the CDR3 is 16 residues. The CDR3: CASSSTPSGRVYEQYF. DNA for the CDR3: TGCGCCAGCAGCTCTACGCCCAGCGGGAGGGTATACGAGCAGTACTTC.

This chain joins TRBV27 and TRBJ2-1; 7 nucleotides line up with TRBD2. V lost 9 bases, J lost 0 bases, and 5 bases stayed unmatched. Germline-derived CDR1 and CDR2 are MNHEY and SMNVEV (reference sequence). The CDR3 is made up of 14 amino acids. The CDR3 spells CARLATRSYNEQFF. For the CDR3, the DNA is TGTGCCAGACTAGCGACCCGCTCCTACAATGAGCAGTTCTTC.

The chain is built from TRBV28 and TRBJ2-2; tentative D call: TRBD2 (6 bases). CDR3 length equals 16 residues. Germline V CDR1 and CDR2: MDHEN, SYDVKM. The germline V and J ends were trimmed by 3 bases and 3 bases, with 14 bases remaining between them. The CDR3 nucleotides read TGTGCCAGCAGTTTGCTAACGGGAGCGGACACCGGGGAGCTGTTTTTT. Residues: CASSLLTGADTGELFF.

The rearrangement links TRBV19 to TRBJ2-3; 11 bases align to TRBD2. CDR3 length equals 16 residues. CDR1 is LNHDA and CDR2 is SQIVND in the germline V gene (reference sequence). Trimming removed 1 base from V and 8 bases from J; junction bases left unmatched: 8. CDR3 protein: CASSIGRSGRGGTQYF. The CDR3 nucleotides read TGTGCCAGTAGTATAGGACGTAGCGGGAGGGGAGGTACGCAGTATTTT.

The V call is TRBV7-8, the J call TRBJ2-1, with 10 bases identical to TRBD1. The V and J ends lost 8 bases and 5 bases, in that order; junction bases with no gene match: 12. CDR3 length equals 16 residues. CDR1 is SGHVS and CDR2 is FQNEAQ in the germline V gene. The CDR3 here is CASGTRTGGIHNEQFF. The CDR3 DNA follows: TGTGCCAGCGGGACCCGGACAGGGGGAATCCACAATGAGCAGTTCTTC.

CDR3 sequence reads: CASSPSIAGVGRDTQYF. The CDR3, as DNA: TGTGCCAGCAGCCCTTCGATAGCGGGAGTAGGTAGGGATACGCAGTATTTT. The V and J genes are TRBV3-1 (or the pseudogene TRBV3-2) and TRBJ2-3; 9 bases fit TRBD2. Germline V lookup: CDR1 LGHDT, CDR2 YNNKEL (reference sequence). This CDR3 comprises 17 residues. V lost 4 bases and J lost 6; bases outside the gene matches: 14.

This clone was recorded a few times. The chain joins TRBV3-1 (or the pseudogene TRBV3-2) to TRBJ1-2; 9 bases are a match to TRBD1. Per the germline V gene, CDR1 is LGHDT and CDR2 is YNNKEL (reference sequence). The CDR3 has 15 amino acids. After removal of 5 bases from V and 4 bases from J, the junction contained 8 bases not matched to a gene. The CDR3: CASSTQGATSYGYTF. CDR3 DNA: TGTGCCAGCAGCACACAGGGGGCTACTAGCTATGGCTACACCTTC.

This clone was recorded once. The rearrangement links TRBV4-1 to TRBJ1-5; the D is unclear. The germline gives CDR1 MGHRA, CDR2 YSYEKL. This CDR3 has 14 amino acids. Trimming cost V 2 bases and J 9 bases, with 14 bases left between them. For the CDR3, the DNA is TGCGCCAGCAGCCAACCCCACTCCCCGGGGCCCCAGCATTTT. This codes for CASSQPHSPGPQHF.

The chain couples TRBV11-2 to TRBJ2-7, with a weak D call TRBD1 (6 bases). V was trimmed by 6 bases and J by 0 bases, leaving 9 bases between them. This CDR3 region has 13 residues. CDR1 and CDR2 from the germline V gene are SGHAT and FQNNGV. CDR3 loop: CASSRTVSYEQYF. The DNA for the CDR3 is TGTGCCAGCAGTAGGACAGTCTCCTACGAGCAGTACTTC.

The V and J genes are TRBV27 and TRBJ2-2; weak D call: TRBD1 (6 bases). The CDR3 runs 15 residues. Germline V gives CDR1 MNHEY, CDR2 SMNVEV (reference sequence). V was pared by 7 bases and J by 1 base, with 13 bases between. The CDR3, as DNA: TGTGCCAGCAAGCGGACAGAAGTGAACACCGGGGAGCTGTTTTTT. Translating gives CASKRTEVNTGELFF.

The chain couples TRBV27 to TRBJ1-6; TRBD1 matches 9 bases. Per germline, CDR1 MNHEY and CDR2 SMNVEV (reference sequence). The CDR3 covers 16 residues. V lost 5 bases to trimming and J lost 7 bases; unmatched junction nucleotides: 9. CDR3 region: CASSPDRDRVNSPLHF. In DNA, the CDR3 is TGTGCCAGCAGTCCAGACCGGGACAGGGTCAATTCACCCCTCCACTTT.

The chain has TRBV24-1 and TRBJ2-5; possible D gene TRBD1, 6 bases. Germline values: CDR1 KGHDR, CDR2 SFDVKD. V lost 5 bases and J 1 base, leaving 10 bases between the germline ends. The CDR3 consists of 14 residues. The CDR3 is CATSGRGGQETQYF. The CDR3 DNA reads TGTGCCACCAGTGGGAGAGGGGGCCAAGAGACCCAGTACTTC.